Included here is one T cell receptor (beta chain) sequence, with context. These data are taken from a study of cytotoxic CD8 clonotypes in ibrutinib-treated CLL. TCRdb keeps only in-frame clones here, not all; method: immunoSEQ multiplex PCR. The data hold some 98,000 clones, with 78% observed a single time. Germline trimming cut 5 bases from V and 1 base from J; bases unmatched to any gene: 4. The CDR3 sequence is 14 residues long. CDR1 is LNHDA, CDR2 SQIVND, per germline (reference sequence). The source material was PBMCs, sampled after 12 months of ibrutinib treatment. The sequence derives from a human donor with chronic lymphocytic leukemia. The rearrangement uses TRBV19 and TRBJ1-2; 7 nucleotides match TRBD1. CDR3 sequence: CASSPRQGNYGYTF. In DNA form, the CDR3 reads TGTGCCAGTAGTCCCCGACAGGGTAACTATGGCTACACCTTC.